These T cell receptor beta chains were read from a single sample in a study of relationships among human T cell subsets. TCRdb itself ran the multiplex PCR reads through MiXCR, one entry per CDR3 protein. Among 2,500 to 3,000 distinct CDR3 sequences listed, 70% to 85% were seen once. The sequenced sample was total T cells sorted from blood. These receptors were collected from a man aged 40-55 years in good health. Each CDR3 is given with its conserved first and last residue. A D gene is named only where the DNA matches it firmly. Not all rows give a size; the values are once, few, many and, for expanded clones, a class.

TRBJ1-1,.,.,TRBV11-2,CASSSLSRQASEAFF,TGTGCCAGCAGCTCTCTGTCTAGACAGGCGAGTGAAGCTTTCTTT
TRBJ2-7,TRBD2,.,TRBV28,CASRSAWREIYEQYF,TGTGCCAGCAGGTCCGCCTGGCGGGAGATCTACGAGCAGTACTTC
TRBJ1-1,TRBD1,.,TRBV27,CASNRQGPNTEAFF,TGTGCCAGCAATCGACAGGGACCGAACACTGAAGCTTTCTTT
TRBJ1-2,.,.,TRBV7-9,CASSLIVAGYGYTF,TGTGCCAGCAGCTTAATCGTGGCGGGCTATGGCTACACCTTC
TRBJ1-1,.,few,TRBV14,CASSQRRKGDTEAFF,TGTGCCAGCAGCCAAAGGCGCAAAGGGGACACTGAAGCTTTCTTT
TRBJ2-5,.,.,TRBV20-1,CSASVGVDLETQYF,TGCAGTGCTAGCGTCGGCGTGGACCTAGAGACCCAGTACTTC
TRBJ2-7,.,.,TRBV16,CASSQLDEQYF,TGTGCCAGCAGCCAATTGGACGAGCAGTACTTC
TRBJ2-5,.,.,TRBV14,CASSPKVGTPKAQYF,TGTGCCAGCAGCCCTAAAGTGGGGACACCCAAGGCCCAGTACTTC
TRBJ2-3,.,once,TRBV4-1,CASSQELVNTQYF,TGCGCCAGCAGCCAAGAGCTGGTGAATACGCAGTATTTT
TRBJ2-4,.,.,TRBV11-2,CASSFQTVNIQYF,TGTGCCAGCAGCTTCCAGACGGTAAACATTCAGTACTTC
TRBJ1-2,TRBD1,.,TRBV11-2,CASSLNRGFDGYTF,TGTGCCAGCAGCTTGAACAGGGGATTTGATGGCTACACCTTC
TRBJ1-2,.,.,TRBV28,CASTANYGYTF,TGTGCCAGCACCGCTAACTATGGCTACACCTTC
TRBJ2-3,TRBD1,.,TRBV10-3,CAISARTGLDTQYF,TGTGCCATCAGTGCCCGGACAGGCCTAGATACGCAGTATTTT
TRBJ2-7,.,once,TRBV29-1,CSVENGLGYEQYF,TGCAGCGTTGAGAACGGGCTCGGCTACGAGCAGTACTTC
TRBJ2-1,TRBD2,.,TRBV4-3,CASSLNLAGARPQFF,TGTGCCAGCAGCCTTAACCTAGCGGGTGCCCGCCCGCAGTTCTTC
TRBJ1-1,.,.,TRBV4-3,CASSQGTGLNTEAFF,TGCGCCAGCAGCCAGGGCACAGGACTGAACACTGAAGCTTTCTTT
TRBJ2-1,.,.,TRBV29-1,CSVEVQAHNEQFF,TGCAGCGTTGAAGTCCAGGCCCACAATGAGCAGTTCTTC
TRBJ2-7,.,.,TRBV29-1,CSVERAVPYEQYF,TGCAGCGTTGAGAGAGCGGTCCCCTACGAGCAGTACTTC
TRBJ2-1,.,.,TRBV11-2,CASSLGTWTKQQDEQFF,TGTGCCAGCAGCTTAGGGACTTGGACAAAACAGCAAGATGAGCAGTTCTTC
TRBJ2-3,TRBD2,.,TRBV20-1,CSVPGLAGGTLMSPSQYF,TGCAGTGTACCGGGACTAGCGGGCGGAACCCTCATGAGTCCGTCGCAGTATTTT
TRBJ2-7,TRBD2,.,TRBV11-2,CASSLVSGGDYEQYF,TGTGCCAGCAGCTTAGTTAGCGGGGGGGACTACGAGCAGTACTTC
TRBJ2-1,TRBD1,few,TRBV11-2,CASSYRDRRNNEQFF,TGTGCCAGCAGCTACCGGGACAGACGAAACAATGAGCAGTTCTTC
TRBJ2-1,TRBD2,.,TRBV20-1,CSARTSGYNEQFF,TGCAGTGCCCGGACTAGCGGATACAATGAGCAGTTCTTC
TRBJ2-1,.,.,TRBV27,CASSTSGKQFF,TGTGCCAGCAGTACTTCAGGGAAGCAGTTCTTC
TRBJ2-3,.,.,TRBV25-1,CASARGGGPDTQYF,TGTGCCTCAGCTCGGGGCGGAGGACCAGATACGCAGTATTTT
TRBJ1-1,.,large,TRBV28,CASIPRGNTEAFF,TGTGCCAGCATCCCACGGGGGAACACTGAAGCTTTCTTT
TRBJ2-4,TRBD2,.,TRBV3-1,CASSLAGGGKNIQYF,TGTGCCAGCAGCTTAGCGGGAGGGGGCAAAAACATTCAGTACTTC
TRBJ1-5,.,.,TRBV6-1,CASGLNQPQHF,TGTGCCAGCGGCTTAAATCAGCCCCAGCATTTT
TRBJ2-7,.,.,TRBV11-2,CASSLGGSSYEQYF,TGTGCCAGCAGCTTAGGTGGGAGCTCCTACGAGCAGTACTTC
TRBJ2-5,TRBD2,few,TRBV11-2,CASSLLSSGSSGLGTQYF,TGTGCCAGCAGCCTCTTGTCTAGCGGGAGTTCTGGGTTAGGGACCCAGTACTTC
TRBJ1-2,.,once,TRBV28,CAVGGLGGYTF,TGTGCCGTAGGTGGCTTAGGAGGCTACACCTTC
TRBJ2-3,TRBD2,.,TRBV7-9,CASSLRAGGRTDTQYF,TGTGCCAGCAGCTTAAGAGCGGGAGGAAGGACAGATACGCAGTATTTT
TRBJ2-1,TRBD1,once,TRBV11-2,CASSPGQGPREQFF,TGTGCCAGCAGCCCGGGACAGGGACCGCGTGAGCAGTTCTTC
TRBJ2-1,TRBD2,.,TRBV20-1,CSARVPTSGGYNEQFF,TGCAGTGCTAGAGTCCCGACTAGCGGAGGATACAATGAGCAGTTCTTC
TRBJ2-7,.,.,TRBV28,CASSLSGPGEQYF,TGTGCCAGCAGCTTGAGCGGCCCGGGCGAGCAGTACTTC
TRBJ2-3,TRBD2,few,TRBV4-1,CASSQDGGANTQYF,TGCGCCAGCAGCCAAGACGGGGGGGCCAATACGCAGTATTTT
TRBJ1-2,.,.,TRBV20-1,CSARDRQNYGYTF,TGCAGTGCTAGAGATAGGCAGAACTATGGCTACACCTTC
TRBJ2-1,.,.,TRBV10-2,CASSESPSGEQFF,TGCGCCAGCAGTGAGTCGCCCTCCGGGGAGCAGTTCTTC
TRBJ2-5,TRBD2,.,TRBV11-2,CASSLNSGGQGETQYF,TGTGCCAGCAGCTTGAATAGCGGGGGCCAGGGGGAGACCCAGTACTTC